Listed here are 14 T cell receptor beta chains from one sample, sequenced in a study of T cells in Graves' hyperthyroidism and ophthalmopathy. What was amplified from RNA transcripts were TCR beta CDR3 regions. The HTBI primer set was used in a first-round RT-PCR of the TCR CDR3. TCRdb re-derived calls from the multiplex PCR reads in MiXCR, one entry per CDR3 protein. The data show roughly 560,000 distinct CDR3 sequences, roughly 14% seen once. The sequenced sample consisted of blood. The source of these receptors is a woman aged 40 to 49 with Graves' ophthalmopathy.

The chain couples TRBV12-3 or TRBV12-4 to TRBJ2-7, with 9 bases identical to TRBD2. This CDR3 contains 15 residues. V trimming: 6 bases; J trimming: 1 base; junction bases outside the gene matches: 7. In DNA, the CDR3 is TGTGCCAGCAGCCCAATTGGACTAGCGTCCTACGAGCAGTACTTC. Translated, it gives CASSPIGLASYEQYF.

This clonotype was found many times. The rearrangement joins TRBV15 to TRBJ1-2; maybe TRBD1 (6 bases). The germline V gene encodes CDR1 LNHNV and CDR2 YYDKDF (reference sequence). The CDR3 spans 13 residues. With 3 bases removed from V and 5 bases from J, the gap between germline ends came to 10 bases. The CDR3 protein is CATSRGALYGYTF. In nucleotides, the CDR3 is TGTGCCACCAGCAGGGGGGCCCTTTATGGCTACACCTTC.

This clonotype was detected only a few times. This chain connects TRBV6-5 to TRBJ1-1; D is unresolved. Germline V gene lookup returns CDR1 MNHEY and CDR2 SVGAGI. V was cut by 6 bases and J by 7 bases, with 9 bases left in between. This CDR3 has 11 residues. CDR3 DNA sequence: TGTGCCAGCAGAGTACAGTATGAAGCTTTCTTT. The encoded protein is CASRVQYEAFF.

The V call is TRBV18, the J call TRBJ2-2; the D gene could be TRBD1 or TRBD2 (5 bases each). Germline CDR1 reads KGHSH; CDR2 reads LQKENI. The V end lost 1 base, the J end lost 9 bases, and 9 bases lay between the germline ends. The CDR3 consists of 13 residues. CDR3 region: CASSPQGTRELFF. The DNA for the CDR3 is TGTGCCAGCTCACCACAGGGGACCAGGGAGCTGTTTTTT.

This clonotype appeared once. This chain uses TRBV30 with TRBJ1-1, with 10 bases fitting TRBD1. V trimming: 2 bases; J trimming: 5 bases; junction bases outside the gene matches: 8. Looked up from germline, CDR1 is GTSNPN and CDR2 is SVGIG (reference sequence). CDR3 length: 15 amino acids. CDR3 protein: CAWSPGGQGNTEAFF. DNA of the CDR3: TGTGCCTGGAGTCCCGGGGGACAGGGGAATACTGAAGCTTTCTTT.

The J gene is TRBJ1-2, the V gene TRBV6-1; 8 bases fit TRBD1. The CDR3 spans 14 residues. The V gene's germline CDR1 is MNHNS and CDR2 SASEGT. The V and J ends lost 7 bases and 4 bases, in that order; junction bases with no gene match: 8. The CDR3 nucleotides are TGTGCCAGCACCACCCAGGGGGCGGTCTATGGCTACACCTTC. Protein product: CASTTQGAVYGYTF.

The sample holds many counts of this clonotype. This chain uses TRBV28 with TRBJ2-7; 8 nucleotides align to TRBD1. Germline V lookup: CDR1 MDHEN, CDR2 SYDVKM. The V and J ends lost 2 bases and 5 bases, in that order; junction bases with no gene match: 5. The length of the CDR3 is 14 residues. The CDR3 loop is CASSLTGGSHEQYF. The CDR3, as DNA: TGTGCCAGCAGTTTAACAGGGGGGTCCCACGAGCAGTACTTC.

This clonotype was seen at least ten times. This sequence joins TRBV6-2 or TRBV6-3 and TRBJ2-2; 10 bases fit TRBD1. CDR3 length: 17 amino acids. Germline CDR1 MNHEY, CDR2 SVGEGT. The V gene end was trimmed by 2 bases and the J gene end by 3 bases; junction bases not matched to a gene: 6. In DNA, the CDR3 is TGTGCCAGCAGTTACCCTCCGGGACAGGGGTACACCGGGGAGCTGTTTTTT. Translated, it gives CASSYPPGQGYTGELFF.

This clonotype was detected many times. The rearrangement uses TRBV28 and TRBJ2-2; D call uncertain. V lost 4 bases and J lost 7, with 10 bases in between. The CDR3 has 13 amino acids. The germline V gene encodes CDR1 MDHEN and CDR2 SYDVKM. The CDR3 DNA follows: TGTGCCAGCAGTTCCCCCGAGGTCGGGGAGCTGTTTTTT. Encoded protein: CASSSPEVGELFF.

In its sample, this clonotype was seen many times. A much larger clone differs by one base, so this may be a read error. The V gene is TRBV30, the J gene TRBJ1-1; D perhaps matches TRBD1 (5 bases). The length of the CDR3 is 13 residues. The germline gives CDR1 GTSNPN, CDR2 SVGIG (reference sequence). The CDR3 is CAWSLQEDTKAFF. The CDR3 nucleotides are TGTGCCTGGAGTCTTCAGGAGGACACTAAAGCTTTCTTT.

This clonotype was detected many times. This chain connects TRBV27 to TRBJ1-2; 9 bases agree with TRBD1. CDR3 length: 13 amino acids. Germline V CDR1 and CDR2: MNHEY, SMNVEV (reference sequence). Trimming removed 4 bases from V and 13 bases from J; junction bases left unmatched: 10. CDR3 bases: TGTGCCAGCAGTTCTCACCGGACAGGGGCTAGCACCTTC. Translation gives CASSSHRTGASTF.

This clonotype occurred many times. The V gene is TRBV7-2, the J gene TRBJ2-4, with a tentative D call TRBD2 (6 bases). The CDR3 spans 16 residues. Germline-derived CDR1 and CDR2 are SGHTA and FQGNSA. V lost 5 bases and J lost 0, with 14 bases in between. The CDR3 bases are TGTGCCAGCAGCCCTAGGGCGGGGCTAGCCAAAAACATTCAGTACTTC. Its protein product is CASSPRAGLAKNIQYF.

In its sample, this clonotype was seen a few times. The chain joins TRBV12-3 or TRBV12-4 to TRBJ2-3, with 8 bases aligning to TRBD2. The CDR3 is 15 amino acids. V shed 7 bases, J shed 10 bases, and the junction held 16 bases outside the gene matches. The chain's CDR3 is CASTRGGLIRGPQYF. CDR3 sequence (DNA): TGTGCCAGCACCCGGGGGGGTCTCATCCGAGGGCCGCAGTATTTT.

This rearrangement joins TRBV29-1 to TRBJ2-5; 11 positions match TRBD2. V gave up 6 bases and J gave up 9 bases; unmatched junction bases: 9. The CDR3 extends over 13 amino acids. Germline CDR1 is SQVTM and CDR2 is ANQGSEA. The CDR3 sequence is CSVRLAGWEAQYF. The CDR3 DNA is TGCAGCGTCCGACTAGCGGGATGGGAGGCCCAGTACTTC.